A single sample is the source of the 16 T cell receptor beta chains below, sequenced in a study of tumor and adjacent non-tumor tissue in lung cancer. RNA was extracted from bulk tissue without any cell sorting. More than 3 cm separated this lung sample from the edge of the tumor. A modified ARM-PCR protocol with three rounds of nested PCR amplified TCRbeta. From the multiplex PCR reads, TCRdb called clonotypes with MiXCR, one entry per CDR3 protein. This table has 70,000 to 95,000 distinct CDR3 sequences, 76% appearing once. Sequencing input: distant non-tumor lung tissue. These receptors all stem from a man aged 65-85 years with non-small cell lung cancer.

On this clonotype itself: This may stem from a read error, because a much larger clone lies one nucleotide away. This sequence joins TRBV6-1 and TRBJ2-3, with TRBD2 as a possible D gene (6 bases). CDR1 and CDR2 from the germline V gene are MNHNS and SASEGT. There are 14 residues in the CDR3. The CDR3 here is CATNFGGYTDTHYF. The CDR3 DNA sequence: TGTGCCACCAACTTCGGGGGATACACAGATACGCATTATTTT.

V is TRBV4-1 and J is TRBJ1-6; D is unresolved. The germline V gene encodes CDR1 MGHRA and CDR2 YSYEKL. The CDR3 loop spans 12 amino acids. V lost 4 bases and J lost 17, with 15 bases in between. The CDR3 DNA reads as TGCGCCAGCAGCCTCTTCGAGTTCACCATCCACTTT. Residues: CASSLFEFTIHF.

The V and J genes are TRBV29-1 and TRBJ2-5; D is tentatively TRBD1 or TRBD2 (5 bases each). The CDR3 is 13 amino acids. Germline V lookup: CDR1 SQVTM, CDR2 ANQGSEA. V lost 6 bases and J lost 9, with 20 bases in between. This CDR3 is CSVAERFRGAQYF. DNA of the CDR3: TGCAGCGTGGCCGAGAGGTTCCGAGGGGCCCAGTACTTC.

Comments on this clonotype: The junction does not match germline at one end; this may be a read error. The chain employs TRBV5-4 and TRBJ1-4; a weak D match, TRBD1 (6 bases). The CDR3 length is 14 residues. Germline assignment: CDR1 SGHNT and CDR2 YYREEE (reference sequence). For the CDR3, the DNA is TGTGCCAGCAGTTTCAGGGGAACTAATGAAAAACTGTCTTTT. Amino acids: CASSFRGTNEKLSF.

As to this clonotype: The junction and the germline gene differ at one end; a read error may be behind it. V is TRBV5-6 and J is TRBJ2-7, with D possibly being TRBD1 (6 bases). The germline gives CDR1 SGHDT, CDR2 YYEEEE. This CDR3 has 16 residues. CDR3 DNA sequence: TGTGCCATCAGCTCCGTTGTCCGGGACATGACCTGCGAGCAGTACTTC. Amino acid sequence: CAISSVVRDMTCEQYF.

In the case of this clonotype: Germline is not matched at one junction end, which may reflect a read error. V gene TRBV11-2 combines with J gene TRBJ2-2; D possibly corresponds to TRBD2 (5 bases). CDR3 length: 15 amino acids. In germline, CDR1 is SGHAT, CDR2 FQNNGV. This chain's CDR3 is CTSSPGVPNTGELFF. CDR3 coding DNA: TGTACCAGTAGTCCCGGGGTACCGAACACCGGGGAGCTGTTTTTT.

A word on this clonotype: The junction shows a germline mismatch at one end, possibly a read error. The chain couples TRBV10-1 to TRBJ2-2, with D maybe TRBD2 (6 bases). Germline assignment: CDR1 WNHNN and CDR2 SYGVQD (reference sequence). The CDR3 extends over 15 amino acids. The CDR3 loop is CASSVGRSNTGEPFF. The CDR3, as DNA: TGCGCCAGCAGTGTAGGGAGGTCGAACACTGGGGAGCCGTTTTTT.

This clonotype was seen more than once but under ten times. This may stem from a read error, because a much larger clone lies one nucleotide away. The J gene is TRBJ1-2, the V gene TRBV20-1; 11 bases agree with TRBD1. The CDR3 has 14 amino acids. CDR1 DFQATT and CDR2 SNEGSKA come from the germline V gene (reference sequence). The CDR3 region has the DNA TGCAGTGGATCGGACAGGGGGCGAAACTATGGCCACACCTTC. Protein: CSGSDRGRNYGHTF.

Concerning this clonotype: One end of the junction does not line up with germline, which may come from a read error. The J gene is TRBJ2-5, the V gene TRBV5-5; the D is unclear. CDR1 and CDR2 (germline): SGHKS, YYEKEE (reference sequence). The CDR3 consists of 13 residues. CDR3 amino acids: CASILVSLGTQYF. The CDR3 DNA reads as TGTGCCAGCATCTTGGTCAGTCTGGGGACCCAGTACTTC.

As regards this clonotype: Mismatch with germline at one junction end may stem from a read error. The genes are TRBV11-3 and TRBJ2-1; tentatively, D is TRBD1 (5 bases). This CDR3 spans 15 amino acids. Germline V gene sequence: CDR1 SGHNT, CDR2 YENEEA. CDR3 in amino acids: CASSSKSRGEDEQFF. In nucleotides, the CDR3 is TGTGCCAGTAGCTCCAAGAGTAGGGGTGAGGATGAGCAGTTCTTC.

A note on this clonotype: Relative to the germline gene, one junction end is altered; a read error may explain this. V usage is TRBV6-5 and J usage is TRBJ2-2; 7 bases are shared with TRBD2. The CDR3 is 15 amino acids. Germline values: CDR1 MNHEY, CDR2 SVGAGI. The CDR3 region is CASSQAGEYTGELFF. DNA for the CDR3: TGTGCCAGCAGTCAGGCGGGAGAGTACACAGGGGAGCTGTTTTTT.

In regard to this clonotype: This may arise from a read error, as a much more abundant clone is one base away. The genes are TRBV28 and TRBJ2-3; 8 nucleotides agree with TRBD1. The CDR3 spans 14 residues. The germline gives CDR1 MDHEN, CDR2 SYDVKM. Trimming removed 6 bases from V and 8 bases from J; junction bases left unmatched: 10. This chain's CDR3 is CASSPGQVSATQYF. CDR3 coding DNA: TGTGCCAGCAGCCCGGGACAGGTCTCCGCTACGCAGTATTTT.

In DNA, the CDR3 is TGCGCCAGCAGCGTTGGGACAGGTGAATTCTATGGCTACACCTTC. Its protein is CASSVGTGEFYGYTF. The V gene is TRBV5-1, the J gene TRBJ1-2; 8 positions agree with TRBD1. V trimming: 4 bases; J trimming: 4 bases; junction bases outside the gene matches: 9. CDR1 and CDR2 (germline): SGHRS, YFSETQ. There are 15 residues in the CDR3.

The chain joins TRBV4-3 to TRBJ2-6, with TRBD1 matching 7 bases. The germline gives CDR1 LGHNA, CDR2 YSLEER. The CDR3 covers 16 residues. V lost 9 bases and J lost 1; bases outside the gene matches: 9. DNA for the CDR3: TGCGCCAGTACCCCCTCACAGGGGTCTGGGGCCAACGTCCTGACTTTC. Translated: CASTPSQGSGANVLTF.

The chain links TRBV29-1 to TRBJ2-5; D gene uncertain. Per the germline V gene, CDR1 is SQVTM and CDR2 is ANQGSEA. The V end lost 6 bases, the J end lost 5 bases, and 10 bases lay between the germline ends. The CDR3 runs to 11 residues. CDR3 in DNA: TGCAGCGTGCTGTCGATCGAGACCCAGTACTTC. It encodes CSVLSIETQYF.

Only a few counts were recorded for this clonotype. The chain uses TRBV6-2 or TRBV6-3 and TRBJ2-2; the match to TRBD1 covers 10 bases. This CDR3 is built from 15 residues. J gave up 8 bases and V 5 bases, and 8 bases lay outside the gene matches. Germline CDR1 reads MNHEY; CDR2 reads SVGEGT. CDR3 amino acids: CASSTGTGDAGELFF. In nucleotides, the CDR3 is TGTGCCAGCAGTACCGGGACAGGGGACGCAGGGGAGCTGTTTTTT.